The 29 T cell receptor beta chains below all came from one sample that was sequenced in a study of radiotherapy plus CTLA-4 blockade in lung cancer (dated by TCRdb to 2016 to 2019). The library was obtained by the immunoSEQ multiplex PCR assay. The clones in this table, taken by TCRdb from immuneACCESS, are in-frame only. Not every clone is retained; where verified, under half of the shortfall comes from an unresolved V gene, and the cause of the rest is unknown. This sample is represented by around 70,000 clones; roughly four fifths of them were singletons. The ten biggest clones cover about 4% of the sample. The specimen comprised peripheral blood, sampled from a patient treated with radiotherapy plus ipilimumab. The receptor set was obtained from a human donor with non-small cell lung cancer who had a partial response to radiotherapy plus ipilimumab.

This chain uses TRBV2 with TRBJ2-1, with 7 bases identical to TRBD2. CDR1 is SNHLY, CDR2 FYNNEI, per germline. The CDR3 length is 17 residues. The V gene end was trimmed by 2 bases and the J gene end by 0 bases; junction bases not matched to a gene: 7. The CDR3 DNA follows: TGTGCCAGCAGTGAATGGGGGGGAGGGAGCTCCTACAATGAGCAGTTCTTC. It translates to CASSEWGGGSSYNEQFF. The full variable domain, in which reference TRBV2 and TRBJ2-1 provide the parts outside the CDR3, is EPEVTQTPSHQVTQMGQEVILRCVPISNHLYFYWYRQILGQKVEFLVSFYNNEISEKSEIFDDQFSVERPDGSNFTLKIRSTKLEDSAMYFCASSEWGGGSSYNEQFFGPGTRLTVL.

The chain recombines TRBV5-1 with TRBJ2-5; TRBD2 might be the D (5 bases). The CDR3 sequence is 13 residues long. Between the trimmed V and J ends, which lost 2 bases and 4 bases, there was a span of 9 bases. CDR1 is SGHRS and CDR2 is YFSETQ in the germline V gene. The CDR3 region has the DNA TGCGCCAGCAGCTTCGGGGTGGGAGAGACCCAGTACTTC. Residues: CASSFGVGETQYF.

In this sample, this clone turned up a few times. J is TRBJ1-1 and V is TRBV2, with D perhaps matching TRBD1 (5 bases). The germline CDR1 and CDR2 sequences are SNHLY and FYNNEI. The CDR3 runs 14 residues. The V end lost 5 bases, the J end lost 0 bases, and 10 bases lay between the germline ends. For the CDR3, the DNA is TGTGCCAGCAGTTATGGACAAATGAACACTGAAGCTTTCTTT. Translated: CASSYGQMNTEAFF.

This clone was seen once. The chain couples TRBV14 to TRBJ2-3; D perhaps matches TRBD2 (5 bases). Trimming took 4 bases from V and 3 from J, leaving 11 bases between them. The CDR3 is 14 amino acids. Germline V lookup: CDR1 SGHDN, CDR2 FVKESK. The CDR3 is CASSPAGVTDTQYF. The CDR3 DNA reads TGTGCCAGCAGCCCCGCCGGGGTAACAGATACGCAGTATTTT.

The chain has TRBV7-9 and TRBJ2-5; D is perhaps TRBD2 (5 bases). The J call is doubtful: the DNA matches TRBJ2-7 better. The V gene's germline CDR1 is SEHNR and CDR2 FQNEAQ (reference sequence). There are 14 residues in the CDR3. The CDR3 here is CASSLPQEAYEQYF. Written as DNA, the CDR3 is TGTGCCAGCAGCTTACCCCAGGAGGCCTACGAGCAGTACTTC.

CDR3 coding DNA: TGTGCCAGCAGCTTGTTTACTAGCGGGAGGTTCCACAATGAGCAGTTCTTC. It yields the protein CASSLFTSGRFHNEQFF. The V call is TRBV5-5, the J call TRBJ2-1; 12 bases are shared with TRBD2. V lost 1 base, J lost 5 bases, and 7 bases stayed unmatched. CDR1 is SGHKS, CDR2 YYEKEE, per germline (reference sequence). CDR3 length: 17 amino acids.

The rearrangement joins TRBV6-1 to TRBJ2-1, with 9 bases aligning to TRBD1. The junction had 8 bases not matched to a gene; V was cut back by 6 bases and J by 8 bases. The CDR3 covers 14 residues. Germline values: CDR1 MNHNS, CDR2 SASEGT. CDR3 loop: CASRLQGARHEQFF. The CDR3, as DNA: TGTGCCAGCAGGTTACAGGGGGCGCGTCATGAGCAGTTCTTC.

The chain recombines TRBV5-4 with TRBJ1-1; no firm D call. This CDR3 spans 13 amino acids. Germline V gives CDR1 SGHNT, CDR2 YYREEE (reference sequence). Trimming pared 3 bases from V and 1 base from J, leaving 7 bases between. CDR3: CASSSVRNTEAFF. The CDR3 DNA is TGTGCCAGCAGCTCGGTGAGGAACACTGAAGCTTTCTTT.

This clone was seen a handful of times. The chain uses TRBV21-1 and TRBJ2-5; the table's D call of TRBD1 was not tested on the DNA. TRBV21-1 corresponds to a pseudogene. CDR3 length: 20 residues. The DNA for the CDR3 is TGTGCCGCTAGACCGACACAGGACAGGGGACTCATCGCCACCCAAGAGACCCAGTACTTC. Translation gives CAARPTQDRGLIATQETQYF.

The chain couples TRBV7-8 to TRBJ1-1; D ambiguous. Germline lookup yields CDR1 SGHVS and CDR2 FQNEAQ. This CDR3 has 15 residues. Trimming stripped 1 base from V and 4 bases from J, with 13 bases between. The CDR3 sequence: CASSLVEGLGTEAFF. CDR3 bases: TGTGCCAGCAGCTTAGTTGAGGGTTTGGGCACTGAAGCTTTCTTT.

The V gene is TRBV29-1, the J gene TRBJ2-7; 7 bases agree with TRBD2. The CDR3 is 14 residues long. Germline V CDR1 and CDR2: SQVTM, ANQGSEA. The V gene end was trimmed by 6 bases and the J gene end by 0 bases; junction bases not matched to a gene: 8. CDR3 nucleotides: TGCAGCGTCGTGAATCCGGGGGGCTCCTACGAGCAGTACTTC. Its protein product is CSVVNPGGSYEQYF.

The chain carries TRBV5-1 and TRBJ2-5; D is perhaps TRBD1 (5 bases). This CDR3 spans 15 amino acids. The germline V and J ends were trimmed by 0 bases and 5 bases, with 14 bases remaining between them. Germline CDR1 SGHRS, CDR2 YFSETQ. CDR3 in amino acids: CASSLEPGSMETQYF. DNA of the CDR3: TGCGCCAGCAGCTTGGAGCCAGGGTCGATGGAGACCCAGTACTTC. Full variable domain (missing parts from reference TRBV5-1 and TRBJ2-5): KAGVTQTPRYLIKTRGQQVTLSCSPISGHRSVSWYQQTPGQGLQFLFEYFSETQRNKGNFPGRFSGRQFSNSRSEMNVSTLELGDSALYLCASSLEPGSMETQYFGPGTRLLVL.

The chain joins TRBV2 to TRBJ1-5, with 7 bases fitting TRBD1. The CDR3 runs to 17 residues. The germline gives CDR1 SNHLY, CDR2 FYNNEI. V lost 7 bases to trimming and J lost 0 bases; unmatched junction nucleotides: 12. Written as DNA, the CDR3 is TGTGCCAGCATTAGGGACAGAGTTGGCGTTAGCAATCAGCCCCAGCATTTT. Translation: CASIRDRVGVSNQPQHF. Variable domain in full (rest from reference TRBV2 and TRBJ1-5): EPEVTQTPSHQVTQMGQEVILRCVPISNHLYFYWYRQILGQKVEFLVSFYNNEISEKSEIFDDQFSVERPDGSNFTLKIRSTKLEDSAMYFCASIRDRVGVSNQPQHFGDGTRLSIL.

This clone appeared once. This chain uses TRBV30 with TRBJ1-5; D uncertain. Germline loops: CDR1 GTSNPN, CDR2 SVGIG (reference sequence). The CDR3 runs to 13 residues. V was cut by 8 bases and J by 0 bases, with 11 bases left in between. CDR3 loop: CATSENSNQPQHF. CDR3 nucleotide sequence: TGTGCCACAAGTGAAAATAGCAATCAGCCCCAGCATTTT. The variable domain in full, completed from reference TRBV30 and TRBJ1-5, reads SQTIHQWPATLVQPVGSPLSLECTVEGTSNPNLYWYRQAAGRGLQLLFYSVGIGQISSEVPQNLSASRPQDRQFILSSKKLLLSDSGFYLCATSENSNQPQHFGDGTRLSIL.

The rearrangement links TRBV4-2 to TRBJ2-2, with 10 bases fitting TRBD2. Germline V gene lookup returns CDR1 LGHNA and CDR2 YNFKEQ. The CDR3 covers 16 residues. Unmatched junction bases numbered 9, after V lost 4 bases and J lost 7 bases. The CDR3 bases are TGTGCCAGCAGCCCTAGCGGGAGACTCTTCCGCGGGGAGCTGTTTTTT. Translation gives CASSPSGRLFRGELFF.

The genes are TRBV18 and TRBJ2-7; perhaps TRBD2 as D (5 bases). This CDR3 is built from 13 residues. Per the germline V gene, CDR1 is KGHSH and CDR2 is LQKENI. Trimming cost V 1 base and J 5 bases, with 9 bases left between them. CDR3 sequence (DNA): TGTGCCAGCTCACCACAAGCGGTAGACGAGCAGTACTTC. Its translation is CASSPQAVDEQYF. Based on the CDR3 plus reference TRBV18 and TRBJ2-7, the full variable domain is NAGVMQNPRHLVRRRGQEARLRCSPMKGHSHVYWYRQLPEEGLKFMVYLQKENIIDESGMPKERFSAEFPKEGPSILRIQQVVRGDSAAYFCASSPQAVDEQYFGPGTRLTVT.

V usage is TRBV4-2 and J usage is TRBJ2-5, with TRBD2 identical over 11 bases. The J call is in doubt because the DNA end fits TRBJ2-7 better. This CDR3 has 18 residues. Germline CDR1 and CDR2: LGHNA and YNFKEQ. This CDR3 reads CASSQDPGTSGRSYEQYF. The CDR3 bases are TGTGCCAGCAGCCAGGACCCCGGGACTAGCGGACGATCCTACGAGCAGTACTTC.

This clone appeared once. Other DNA sequences in this sample translate to the same CDR3. In DNA form, the CDR3 reads TGTGCCAGCTCCCCCGGGACAGGGAACACTGAAGCTTTCTTT. Translation gives CASSPGTGNTEAFF. The chain links TRBV18 to TRBJ1-1, with TRBD1 identical over 8 bases. The length of the CDR3 is 14 residues. With V trimmed by 6 bases and J by 1 base, 4 bases remained unmatched. Germline lookup yields CDR1 KGHSH and CDR2 LQKENI.

The chain combines TRBV7-9 with TRBJ1-4; D not resolved. The CDR3 has 15 residues. Trimming cost V 5 bases and J 8 bases, with 18 bases left between them. Germline CDR1 SEHNR, CDR2 FQNEAQ (reference sequence). CDR3 nucleotide sequence: TGTGCCAGCAGCGATTCAAGAGGGATTCGAGAAAAACTGTTTTTT. Its protein product is CASSDSRGIREKLFF.

J is TRBJ1-1 and V is TRBV7-2; 7 bases are a match to TRBD1. The V segment lost 5 bases and the J segment 8 bases; nucleotides outside the gene matches: 11. Germline assignment: CDR1 SGHTA and CDR2 FQGNSA. This CDR3 has 14 amino acids. The chain's CDR3 is CASSAQASDREAFF. The CDR3 DNA reads TGTGCCAGCAGCGCCCAAGCCTCGGACAGGGAAGCTTTCTTT.

The chain carries TRBV27 and TRBJ2-7, with a weak D call TRBD1 (6 bases). This CDR3 has 15 amino acids. In germline, CDR1 is MNHEY, CDR2 SMNVEV (reference sequence). V gave up 3 bases and J gave up 0 bases, with 12 bases separating them. This CDR3 reads CASSLGHASSYEQYF. The CDR3 DNA is TGTGCCAGCAGTTTGGGACACGCGAGCTCCTACGAGCAGTACTTC.

The rearrangement links TRBV5-1 to TRBJ2-7; the D gene is possibly TRBD1 (6 bases). This CDR3 spans 13 amino acids. V was clipped by 0 bases and J by 3 bases, with 7 bases between them. Germline V CDR1 and CDR2: SGHRS, YFSETQ. As DNA, the CDR3 is TGCGCCAGCAGCTTGGAAGGGGGCTACGAGCAGTACTTC. The encoded protein is CASSLEGGYEQYF.

The chain has TRBV4-1 and TRBJ2-7; 7 positions agree with TRBD2. Trimming at V came to 0 bases and at J to 2 bases, leaving 7 bases not matched to a gene. The germline gives CDR1 MGHRA, CDR2 YSYEKL. The CDR3 contains 16 residues. The chain's CDR3 is CASSQEFAGVTYEQYF. DNA for the CDR3: TGCGCCAGCAGCCAAGAATTTGCGGGAGTTACCTACGAGCAGTACTTC.

This chain links TRBV9 with TRBJ2-2; TRBD2 matches at 10 bases. V lost 0 bases to trimming and J lost 5 bases; unmatched junction nucleotides: 7. The germline V gene encodes CDR1 SGDLS and CDR2 YYNGEE. The CDR3 runs to 17 residues. CDR3 coding DNA: TGTGCCAGCAGCGTAGGGCTAGCGGGAGTCTTTACCGGGGAGCTGTTTTTT. This sequence encodes CASSVGLAGVFTGELFF.

The chain is built from TRBV5-1 and TRBJ2-1; D may be TRBD2 (6 bases). Germline-derived CDR1 and CDR2 are SGHRS and YFSETQ. The ends were cut back, 7 bases at V and 0 bases at J, with 11 bases in the middle. This CDR3 has 14 amino acids. The CDR3 coding sequence is TGCGCCAGCGCTAGCGAGAGCTCCTACAATGAGCAGTTCTTC. Translating it yields CASASESSYNEQFF.

Points on this clone: The junction differs from germline at one of its ends, possibly a read error. The CDR3 spells CASSSGRTNEKLFF. For the CDR3, the DNA is TGTGCCAGCAGCTCGGGGAGAACTAATGAAAAACTGTTTTTT. The gene calls are TRBV5-1 and TRBJ1-4, with unresolved D. Germline CDR1 is SGHRS and CDR2 is YFSETQ. The CDR3 contains 14 residues.

This chain links TRBV27 with TRBJ2-7, with 7 positions matching TRBD2. This CDR3 region has 15 residues. CDR1 is MNHEY, CDR2 SMNVEV, per germline (reference sequence). With V trimmed by 5 bases and J by 1 base, 8 bases remained unmatched. The CDR3 DNA sequence: TGTGCCAGCAGTCCACTTAGCGGGTTTTCCTACGAGCAGTACTTC. Protein sequence: CASSPLSGFSYEQYF.

This chain joins TRBV5-1 and TRBJ2-1; possible D gene TRBD1, 5 bases. The CDR3 loop spans 15 amino acids. V was clipped by 0 bases and J by 6 bases, with 13 bases between them. Looked up from germline, CDR1 is SGHRS and CDR2 is YFSETQ. CDR3 sequence: CASSLDLQGANEQFF. The CDR3 region has the DNA TGCGCCAGCAGCTTGGACTTACAAGGGGCCAATGAGCAGTTCTTC.

V is TRBV12-5 and J is TRBJ1-2; D is ambiguous. V was clipped by 2 bases and J by 4 bases, with 11 bases between them. The CDR3 contains 14 residues. CDR1 and CDR2 (germline): LGHNT, FRNRAP. The CDR3 protein is CASGLWRSSYGYTF. The CDR3 DNA reads TGTGCTAGTGGTTTGTGGAGGTCCAGCTATGGCTACACCTTC.